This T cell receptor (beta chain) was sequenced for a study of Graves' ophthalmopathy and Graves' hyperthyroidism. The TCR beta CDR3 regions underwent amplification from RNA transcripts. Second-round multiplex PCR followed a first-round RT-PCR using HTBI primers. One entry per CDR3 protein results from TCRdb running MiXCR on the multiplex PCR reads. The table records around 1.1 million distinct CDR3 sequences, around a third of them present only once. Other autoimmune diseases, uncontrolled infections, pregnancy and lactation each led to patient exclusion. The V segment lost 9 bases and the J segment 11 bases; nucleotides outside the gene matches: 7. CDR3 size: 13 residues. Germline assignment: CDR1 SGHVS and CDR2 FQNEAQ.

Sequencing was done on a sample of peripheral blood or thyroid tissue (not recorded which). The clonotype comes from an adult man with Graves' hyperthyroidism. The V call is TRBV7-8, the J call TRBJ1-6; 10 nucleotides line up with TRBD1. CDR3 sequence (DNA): TGTGCCAGATCGCCGGGACAGGGGACACCCCTCCACTTT. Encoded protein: CARSPGQGTPLHF.